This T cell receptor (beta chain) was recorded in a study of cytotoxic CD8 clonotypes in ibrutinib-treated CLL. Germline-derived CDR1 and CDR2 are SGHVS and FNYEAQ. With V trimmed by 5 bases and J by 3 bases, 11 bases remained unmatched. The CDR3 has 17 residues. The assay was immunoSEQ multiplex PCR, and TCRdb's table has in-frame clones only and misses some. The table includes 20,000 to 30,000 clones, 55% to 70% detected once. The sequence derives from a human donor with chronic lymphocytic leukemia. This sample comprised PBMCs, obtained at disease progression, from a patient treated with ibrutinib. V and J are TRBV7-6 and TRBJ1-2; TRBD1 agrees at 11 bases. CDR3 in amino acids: CASSGTGGVWEDYGYTF. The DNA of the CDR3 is TGTGCCAGCAGCGGGACAGGGGGAGTCTGGGAGGACTATGGCTACACCTTC.